These 8 T cell receptor beta chains were sequenced from one sample in a study of shared clonotypes between healthy human individuals. This table comes from immunoSEQ multiplex PCR, and its TCRdb copy is limited to in-frame clones, with some not included. Counted here are hundreds of thousands of clones, roughly 73% occurring once; the ten biggest clones make up more than 1.5%. The specimen sequenced was memory CD4+ T cells sorted from blood. Subset in this sample: CD45RA-negative fraction. Receptor source: a woman aged 25 to 39 in good health.

V is TRBV6-5 and J is TRBJ2-2; no reliable D call. CDR1 and CDR2 from the germline V gene are MNHEY and SVGAGI. Trimming took 5 bases from V and 6 from J, leaving 16 bases between them. The CDR3 totals 15 residues. The CDR3 sequence: CASSAHLSSSGELFF. The CDR3 nucleotides read TGTGCCAGCAGTGCGCATCTTAGCTCCTCCGGGGAGCTGTTTTTT.

Details on this clone: Other DNA sequences in the same sample also yield this CDR3. V gene TRBV6-5 combines with J gene TRBJ1-2, with D maybe TRBD1 (6 bases). The CDR3 contains 12 residues. V dropped 4 bases and J dropped 7 bases, with 10 bases sitting between them. The germline V gene has CDR1 MNHEY and CDR2 SVGAGI. The CDR3 here is CASSSRGRGYTF. The CDR3 DNA reads TGTGCCAGCAGTTCCAGGGGTCGTGGCTACACCTTC.

Here the CDR3 reads CAISDTAGAGEQYF. CDR3 DNA: TGTGCCATCAGTGATACGGCGGGAGCTGGCGAGCAGTACTTC. The chain links TRBV10-3 to TRBJ2-7; 7 nucleotides align to TRBD2. The V gene end was trimmed by 3 bases and the J gene end by 6 bases; junction bases not matched to a gene: 8. The CDR3 extends over 14 amino acids. Germline-derived CDR1 and CDR2 are ENHRY and SYGVKD.

The V call is TRBV5-1, the J call TRBJ2-3; 10 nucleotides agree with TRBD1. The CDR3 is made up of 14 amino acids. Germline trimming cut 4 bases from V and 4 bases from J; bases unmatched to any gene: 3. CDR1 is SGHRS and CDR2 is YFSETQ in the germline V gene. Here the CDR3 DNA reads TGCGCCAGCAGCGTGGGACAGGGGCCAGATACGCAGTATTTT. This sequence encodes CASSVGQGPDTQYF. Complete variable domain (other parts from reference TRBV5-1 and TRBJ2-3): KAGVTQTPRYLIKTRGQQVTLSCSPISGHRSVSWYQQTPGQGLQFLFEYFSETQRNKGNFPGRFSGRQFSNSRSEMNVSTLELGDSALYLCASSVGQGPDTQYFGPGTRLTVL.

This clone appeared a single time. The chain links TRBV28 to TRBJ2-7, with D unresolved. Germline lookup yields CDR1 MDHEN and CDR2 SYDVKM. With 4 bases removed from V and 6 bases from J, the gap between germline ends came to 7 bases. The CDR3 contains 11 residues. The chain's CDR3 is CASSSPVEQYF. DNA for the CDR3: TGTGCCAGCAGTTCTCCCGTCGAGCAGTACTTC.

This clone has more than one count but fewer than ten. This chain uses TRBV7-2 with TRBJ2-1; 7 nucleotides align to TRBD1. The CDR3 covers 15 residues. The V and J ends lost 5 bases and 1 base, in that order; junction bases with no gene match: 5. Per the germline V gene, CDR1 is SGHTA and CDR2 is FQGNSA. CDR3 amino acids: CASSIARGSYNEQFF. The DNA of the CDR3 is TGTGCCAGCAGCATCGCCAGGGGGTCCTACAATGAGCAGTTCTTC.

V and J are TRBV20-1 and TRBJ1-1; D uncertain. CDR1 and CDR2 (germline): DFQATT, SNEGSKA (reference sequence). The CDR3 runs 11 residues. The V and J ends lost 6 bases and 10 bases respectively, with 15 bases between them. The CDR3 here is CSAPSDTRAFF. The CDR3 bases are TGCAGTGCCCCTAGCGACACCCGAGCTTTCTTT.

This clone has a single count. This chain connects TRBV5-1 to TRBJ2-3; D is unclear. CDR3 length equals 14 residues. The V end was cut by 3 bases, the J end by 2 bases, with 10 bases between. Germline lookup yields CDR1 SGHRS and CDR2 YFSETQ. This CDR3 is CASSYGPNTDTQYF. In nucleotides, the CDR3 is TGCGCCAGCAGCTACGGGCCTAACACAGATACGCAGTATTTT. The whole variable domain, remainder taken from reference TRBV5-1 and TRBJ2-3, is KAGVTQTPRYLIKTRGQQVTLSCSPISGHRSVSWYQQTPGQGLQFLFEYFSETQRNKGNFPGRFSGRQFSNSRSEMNVSTLELGDSALYLCASSYGPNTDTQYFGPGTRLTVL.